Below, 27 T cell receptor beta chains from the same sample are listed, as sequenced in a study of T cell responses to AZD1222 COVID-19 vaccine. Sequencing was performed with immunoSEQ multiplex PCR; in TCRdb, only in-frame clones are kept and a portion is missing. The table shows 150,000 to 200,000 clones, with 80% to 95% occurring only once. Sample: peripheral blood, taken 28 days after the second AZD1222 dose. These receptors all come from an adult who received the AZD1222 COVID-19 vaccine.

This chain connects TRBV5-1 to TRBJ1-4, with no clear D. CDR3 length: 15 residues. From germline, CDR1 is SGHRS and CDR2 YFSETQ. Trimming removed 0 bases at V and 0 bases at J, with 6 bases between. The DNA of the CDR3 is TGCGCCAGCAGCTTGGGGGCAACAACTAATGAAAAACTGTTTTTT. It is translated as CASSLGATTNEKLFF.

The V call is TRBV7-9, the J call TRBJ1-3; 7 nucleotides line up with TRBD1. The germline gives CDR1 SEHNR, CDR2 FQNEAQ (reference sequence). V dropped 6 bases and J dropped 4; count of bases not matched to a gene: 6. This CDR3 comprises 14 residues. The CDR3 sequence is CASSNRGAGNTIYF. CDR3 DNA: TGTGCCAGCAGTAACAGGGGAGCGGGAAACACCATATATTTT.

The chain employs TRBV18 and TRBJ2-5; TRBD1 agrees at 7 bases. The germline V gene has CDR1 KGHSH and CDR2 LQKENI. Losses at the gene ends were 10 bases for V and 1 base for J; bases not matched to a gene: 6. There are 13 residues in the CDR3. For the CDR3, the DNA is TGTGCCACTAGGGACAGCATCCAAGAGACCCAGTACTTC. It translates to CATRDSIQETQYF. Together with reference TRBV18 and TRBJ2-5, the CDR3 gives the full variable domain: NAGVMQNPRHLVRRRGQEARLRCSPMKGHSHVYWYRQLPEEGLKFMVYLQKENIIDESGMPKERFSAEFPKEGPSILRIQQVVRGDSAAYFCATRDSIQETQYFGPGTRLLVL.

This chain connects TRBV14 to TRBJ1-2; no clear D gene. The CDR3 sequence is 16 residues long. CDR1 and CDR2 (germline): SGHDN, FVKESK. V lost 1 base and J lost 7, with 19 bases in between. CDR3 nucleotides: TGTGCCAGCAGCCAAGGAGTCCGGACCCCCTCGGGTGGCTACACCTTC. Encoded protein: CASSQGVRTPSGGYTF.

The rearrangement links TRBV20-1 to TRBJ1-4; tentative D call: TRBD1 (5 bases). The germline V gene encodes CDR1 DFQATT and CDR2 SNEGSKA (reference sequence). V lost 3 bases and J 8 bases, leaving 13 bases between the germline ends. This CDR3 spans 13 amino acids. DNA for the CDR3: TGCAGTGCTAGTTATGGGGCAGAAGAAAAACTGTTTTTT. It is translated as CSASYGAEEKLFF.

The V and J genes are TRBV7-6 and TRBJ1-3, with no clear D. CDR3 size: 16 residues. V was cut by 5 bases and J by 0 bases, with 14 bases left in between. The V gene's germline CDR1 is SGHVS and CDR2 FNYEAQ. CDR3 sequence: CASSVRISHSGNTIYF. The CDR3 coding sequence is TGTGCCAGCAGCGTACGCATCTCCCACTCTGGAAACACCATATATTTT.

The chain is built from TRBV19 and TRBJ1-3; no reliable D call. The ends were cut back, 2 bases at V and 1 base at J, with 12 bases in the middle. The CDR3 loop spans 16 amino acids. The germline V gene has CDR1 LNHDA and CDR2 SQIVND (reference sequence). CDR3: CASSINTPRSGNTIYF. CDR3 DNA sequence: TGTGCCAGTAGTATAAATACCCCTCGATCTGGAAACACCATATATTTT.

The rearrangement uses TRBV3-1 (or the pseudogene TRBV3-2) and TRBJ2-7; 10 bases match TRBD1. The CDR3 totals 15 residues. The V and J ends lost 3 bases and 3 bases, in that order; junction bases with no gene match: 5. Germline assignment: CDR1 LGHDT and CDR2 YNNKEL (reference sequence). CDR3 nucleotides: TGTGCCAGCAGCCACTGGACAGGGGGAAACTACGAGCAGTACTTC. This gives the protein CASSHWTGGNYEQYF.

This clone was seen a few times. This sequence joins TRBV6-5 and TRBJ1-5; D possibly corresponds to TRBD1 (6 bases). The V gene lost 5 bases and the J gene lost 7 bases, with 12 bases spanning the gap. Germline V lookup: CDR1 MNHEY, CDR2 SVGAGI. The CDR3 contains 13 residues. The CDR3 here is CASSRTDKQPQHF. The CDR3 nucleotides read TGTGCCAGCAGTAGGACAGATAAACAGCCCCAGCATTTT.

The chain couples TRBV30 to TRBJ2-5; D is unclear. Trimming removed 0 bases at V and 1 base at J, with 6 bases between. Germline CDR1 reads GTSNPN; CDR2 reads SVGIG (reference sequence). The CDR3 is made up of 13 amino acids. CDR3 loop: CAWSVGSQETQYF. DNA of the CDR3: TGTGCCTGGAGTGTCGGAAGCCAAGAGACCCAGTACTTC.

This clone appeared a few times. The CDR3 DNA is TGTGCCAGCAGTTTAGCCAGGGATCAGCCCCAGCATTTT. Translating it yields CASSLARDQPQHF. This chain connects TRBV27 to TRBJ1-5, with D possibly being TRBD1 (5 bases). Germline V gene data show CDR1 as MNHEY and CDR2 as SMNVEV (reference sequence). The V and J ends lost 2 bases and 5 bases respectively, with 7 bases between them. This CDR3 is built from 13 residues.

The V gene is TRBV27, the J gene TRBJ1-1; possibly TRBD1 for D (6 bases). Germline assignment: CDR1 MNHEY and CDR2 SMNVEV (reference sequence). Trimming left V 4 bases short and J 8 bases short, with 8 bases between. The CDR3 has 11 amino acids. Here the CDR3 reads CASSSGAEAFF. In nucleotides, the CDR3 is TGTGCCAGCAGTTCGGGGGCCGAAGCTTTCTTT.

The rearrangement links TRBV9 to TRBJ2-3; D gene ambiguous. Germline V gene data show CDR1 as SGDLS and CDR2 as YYNGEE. Trimming removed 0 bases from V and 0 bases from J, with 11 bases in between. CDR3 length equals 16 residues. The CDR3 region is CASSVARQQSTDTQYF. CDR3 bases: TGTGCCAGCAGCGTAGCTAGGCAGCAAAGCACAGATACGCAGTATTTT.

V and J are TRBV5-1 and TRBJ2-2; no firm D call. V was pared by 2 bases and J by 5 bases, with 7 bases between. CDR1 SGHRS and CDR2 YFSETQ come from the germline V gene. The CDR3 consists of 13 residues. The CDR3 loop is CASSFGDTGELFF. The CDR3 DNA follows: TGCGCCAGCAGCTTCGGAGATACCGGGGAGCTGTTTTTT. The complete variable domain, with remaining parts taken from reference TRBV5-1 and TRBJ2-2, reads KAGVTQTPRYLIKTRGQQVTLSCSPISGHRSVSWYQQTPGQGLQFLFEYFSETQRNKGNFPGRFSGRQFSNSRSEMNVSTLELGDSALYLCASSFGDTGELFFGEGSRLTVL.

This rearrangement joins TRBV7-9 to TRBJ1-4; 7 bases are a match to TRBD1. The CDR3 sequence is 14 residues long. The junction had 6 bases not matched to a gene; V was cut back by 6 bases and J by 5 bases. Germline CDR1 reads SEHNR; CDR2 reads FQNEAQ (reference sequence). This chain's CDR3 is CASRARGGNEKLFF. In DNA form, the CDR3 reads TGTGCCAGCAGGGCCAGGGGGGGAAATGAAAAACTGTTTTTT.

The V call is TRBV11-2, the J call TRBJ2-1; D remains ambiguous. The CDR3 totals 16 residues. Trimming stripped 0 bases from V and 3 bases from J, with 12 bases between. CDR1 and CDR2 (germline): SGHAT, FQNNGV. CDR3 sequence (DNA): TGTGCCAGCAGCTTAGATTCCCGGCGCCTCTACAATGAGCAGTTCTTC. Encoded protein: CASSLDSRRLYNEQFF.

This chain uses TRBV6-5 with TRBJ1-3; D gene unclear. Looked up from germline, CDR1 is MNHEY and CDR2 is SVGAGI. V was clipped by 6 bases and J by 4 bases, with 10 bases between them. The CDR3 sequence is 13 residues long. CDR3 DNA sequence: TGTGCCAGCAGAAGACCCTCAGGAAACACCATATATTTT. Translating it yields CASRRPSGNTIYF.

V gene TRBV12-5 combines with J gene TRBJ1-6; D remains unclear. Germline lookup yields CDR1 LGHNT and CDR2 FRNRAP. Between the trimmed V and J ends, which lost 1 base and 10 bases, there was a span of 5 bases. The CDR3 consists of 12 residues. As DNA, the CDR3 is TGTGCTAGTGGTTTGGGGAACTCACCCCTCCACTTT. This sequence encodes CASGLGNSPLHF.

This chain connects TRBV27 to TRBJ2-7, with D maybe TRBD2 (6 bases). Germline CDR1 and CDR2: MNHEY and SMNVEV (reference sequence). CDR3 length: 15 residues. Trimming left V 2 bases short and J 3 bases short, with 14 bases between. In DNA form, the CDR3 reads TGTGCCAGCAGTTTACAGGGACTGACTAGCTACGAGCAGTACTTC. Its protein is CASSLQGLTSYEQYF.

The chain uses TRBV6-5 and TRBJ2-7; D is undetermined. Per germline, CDR1 MNHEY and CDR2 SVGAGI. CDR3 length: 13 residues. V was pared by 0 bases and J by 1 base, with 4 bases between. The CDR3 here is CASSYSVSYEQYF. The CDR3 DNA is TGTGCCAGCAGTTACTCTGTGTCCTACGAGCAGTACTTC.

The chain is built from TRBV6-5 and TRBJ1-1; D possibly corresponds to TRBD1 (5 bases). This CDR3 is 14 amino acids long. V dropped 9 bases and J dropped 0 bases, with 14 bases sitting between them. Germline CDR1 and CDR2: MNHEY and SVGAGI. This CDR3 reads CASQTGLLNTEAFF. The CDR3 DNA is TGTGCCAGTCAAACGGGACTCCTGAACACTGAAGCTTTCTTT.

The chain recombines TRBV18 with TRBJ1-1; 8 nucleotides match TRBD1. This CDR3 comprises 14 residues. Germline V gives CDR1 KGHSH, CDR2 LQKENI. V dropped 3 bases and J dropped 4; count of bases not matched to a gene: 4. CDR3 nucleotide sequence: TGTGCCAGCTCACCTCCTACAGGGGGCACTGAAGCTTTCTTT. Protein sequence: CASSPPTGGTEAFF.

The V call is TRBV21-1, the J call TRBJ1-2. TRBV21-1 is flagged as a pseudogene. This CDR3 comprises 14 residues. CDR3 region: CASSKPGPPGGYTF. CDR3 coding DNA: TGTGCCAGCAGCAAACCGGGGCCTCCTGGGGGCTACACCTTC.

This chain uses TRBV7-8 with TRBJ2-7, with D unclear. This CDR3 spans 15 amino acids. Germline V CDR1 and CDR2: SGHVS, FQNEAQ. V lost 3 bases and J 3 bases, leaving 15 bases between the germline ends. DNA of the CDR3: TGTGCCAGCAGCTTGCGGTTGGTTGGAATCTACGAGCAGTACTTC. Its protein product is CASSLRLVGIYEQYF.

The chain joins TRBV7-3 to TRBJ2-1; 7 bases map to TRBD2. V was clipped by 1 base and J by 2 bases; unmatched bases: 11. Germline CDR1 reads SGHTA; CDR2 reads FQGTGA. The CDR3 totals 18 residues. As DNA, the CDR3 is TGTGCCAGCAGCTTAAGGGGCGGCGGGAGAGGCGCCTACAATGAGCAGTTCTTC. Protein: CASSLRGGGRGAYNEQFF. Looking up the rest from reference TRBV7-3 and TRBJ2-1 gives the full variable domain: GAGVSQTPSNKVTEKGKYVELRCDPISGHTALYWYRQSLGQGPEFLIYFQGTGAADDSGLPNDRFFAVRPEGSVSTLKIQRTERGDSAVYLCASSLRGGGRGAYNEQFFGPGTRLTVL.

The chain couples TRBV9 to TRBJ2-3; 9 bases match TRBD2. Per the germline V gene, CDR1 is SGDLS and CDR2 is YYNGEE. The V and J ends lost 4 bases and 4 bases, in that order; junction bases with no gene match: 7. The CDR3 covers 15 residues. The CDR3 loop is CASSSLAGSADTQYF. CDR3 DNA sequence: TGTGCCAGCAGCTCCCTAGCGGGGAGTGCAGATACGCAGTATTTT. The full variable domain, completed using reference TRBV9 and TRBJ2-3, is DSGVTQTPKHLITATGQRVTLRCSPRSGDLSVYWYQQSLDQGLQFLIQYYNGEERAKGNILERFSAQQFPDLHSELNLSSLELGDSALYFCASSSLAGSADTQYFGPGTRLTVL.

The V and J genes are TRBV5-1 and TRBJ2-2, with TRBD1 matching 8 bases. This CDR3 has 16 residues. The junction had 8 bases not matched to a gene; V was cut back by 7 bases and J by 0 bases. Germline V lookup: CDR1 SGHRS, CDR2 YFSETQ. CDR3 sequence (DNA): TGCGCCAGCGGACAGGGCTATACTTCGAACACCGGGGAGCTGTTTTTT. Amino acid sequence: CASGQGYTSNTGELFF.